This TCR beta chain was recovered during a study of blood T cell repertoires in COVID-19. Study context: Spain, Italy and the United States supplied samples that represented acute and convalescent COVID-19. T cells, B-cell-depleted T cells, or PBMCs supplied cDNA or gDNA.

This clone occurred once. Original processing notes: Quantification of nucleated cells was approximated via reference gene primer amplification. Clones were sequenced by immunoSEQ multiplex PCR, and TCRdb holds only the in-frame ones, with some missing. V and J calls plus clone size are reproduced from that table; the DNA served to infer D and trimming. The repertoire holds roughly 260,000 clones, with more than 75% as singletons. This clonotype was sampled from a woman between 50 and 59 years old with acute or convalescent COVID-19. Material: peripheral blood.

The CDR3 here is CASSLTLAHPTSTDTQYF. The CDR3 nucleotides read TGTGCCAGCAGCTTAACACTAGCGCATCCCACTAGCACAGATACGCAGTATTTT. The chain employs TRBV7-2 and TRBJ2-3; 7 bases are shared with TRBD2. The germline V gene encodes CDR1 SGHTA and CDR2 FQGNSA. The CDR3 is made up of 18 amino acids. Trimming took 2 bases from V and 0 from J; bases not matched to a gene: 11.